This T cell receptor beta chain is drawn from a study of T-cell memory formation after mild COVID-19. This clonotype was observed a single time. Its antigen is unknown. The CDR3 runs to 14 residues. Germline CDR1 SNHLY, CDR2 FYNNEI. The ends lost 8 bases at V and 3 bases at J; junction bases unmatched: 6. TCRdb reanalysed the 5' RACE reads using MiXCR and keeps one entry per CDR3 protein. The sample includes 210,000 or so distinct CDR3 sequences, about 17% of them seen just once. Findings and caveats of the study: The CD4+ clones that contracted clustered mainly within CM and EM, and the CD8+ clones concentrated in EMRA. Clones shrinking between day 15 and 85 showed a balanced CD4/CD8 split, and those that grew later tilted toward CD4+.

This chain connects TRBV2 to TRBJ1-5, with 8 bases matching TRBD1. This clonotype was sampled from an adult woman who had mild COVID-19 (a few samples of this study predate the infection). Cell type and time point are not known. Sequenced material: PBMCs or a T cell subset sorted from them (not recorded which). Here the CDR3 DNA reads TGTGCCAGCGAGGGACAGGTCGTCAATCAGCCCCAGCATTTT. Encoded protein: CASEGQVVNQPQHF.